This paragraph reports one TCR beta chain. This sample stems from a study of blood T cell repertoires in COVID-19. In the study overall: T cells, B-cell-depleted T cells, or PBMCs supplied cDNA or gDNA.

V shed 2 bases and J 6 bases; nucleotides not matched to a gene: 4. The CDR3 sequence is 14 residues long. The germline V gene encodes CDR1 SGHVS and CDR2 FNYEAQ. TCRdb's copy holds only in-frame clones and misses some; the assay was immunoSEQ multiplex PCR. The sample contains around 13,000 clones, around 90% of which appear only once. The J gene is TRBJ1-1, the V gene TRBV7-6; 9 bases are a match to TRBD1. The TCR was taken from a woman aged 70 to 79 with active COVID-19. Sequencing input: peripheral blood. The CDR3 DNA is TGTGCCAGCAGCTTACTGAGACAGGGGGCTGAAGCTTTCTTT. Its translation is CASSLLRQGAEAFF.